This entry describes one T cell receptor (beta chain). Its target is unknown. The sample is drawn from a study of T cell repertoires in cytomegalovirus infection. General study points: Carriage of CMV together with the relevant HLA was identifiable through cumulative public TCR beta family frequency. The ex vivo response was dominated by HLA-C-restricted CMV-specific TCR beta clonotypes.

Germline CDR1 and CDR2: SEHNR and FQNEAQ (reference sequence). The CDR3 has 15 amino acids. Trimming took 5 bases from V and 7 from J, leaving 15 bases between them. Each CDR3 protein gets one entry after TCRdb re-called the reads with MiXCR. This table has 250,000 to 300,000 distinct CDR3 sequences, about 26% appearing once. The gene calls are TRBV7-9 and TRBJ1-6; a weak D match, TRBD1 (6 bases). The sequence was collected from a human donor in good health (CMV status not recorded). Some clones in this sample may be carry-over from other donors' samples. The sequenced material came from PBMCs. CDR3 loop: CASSKSGVRNSPLHF. The DNA of the CDR3 is TGTGCCAGCAGCAAATCAGGGGTTCGGAATTCACCCCTCCACTTT.